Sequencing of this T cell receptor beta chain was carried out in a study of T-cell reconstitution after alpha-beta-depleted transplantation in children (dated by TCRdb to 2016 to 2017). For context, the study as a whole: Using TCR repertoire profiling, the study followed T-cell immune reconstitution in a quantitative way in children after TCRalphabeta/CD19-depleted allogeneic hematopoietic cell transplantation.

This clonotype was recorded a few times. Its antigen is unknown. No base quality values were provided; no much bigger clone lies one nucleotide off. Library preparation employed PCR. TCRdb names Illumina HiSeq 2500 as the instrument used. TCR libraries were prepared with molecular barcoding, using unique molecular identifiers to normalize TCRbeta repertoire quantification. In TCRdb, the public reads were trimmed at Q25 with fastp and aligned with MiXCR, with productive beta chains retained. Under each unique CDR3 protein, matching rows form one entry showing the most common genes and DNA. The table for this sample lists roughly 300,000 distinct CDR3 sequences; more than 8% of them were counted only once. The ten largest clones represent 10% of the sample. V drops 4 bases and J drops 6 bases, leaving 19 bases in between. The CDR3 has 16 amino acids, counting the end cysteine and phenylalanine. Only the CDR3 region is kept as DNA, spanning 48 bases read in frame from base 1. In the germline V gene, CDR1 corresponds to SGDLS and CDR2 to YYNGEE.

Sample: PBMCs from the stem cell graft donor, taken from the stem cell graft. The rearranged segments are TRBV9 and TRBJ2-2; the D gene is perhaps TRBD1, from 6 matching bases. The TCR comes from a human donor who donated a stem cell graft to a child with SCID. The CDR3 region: CASSSDRDNSPGELFF. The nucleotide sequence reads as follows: TGTGCCAGCAGCTCTGACCGGGACAACTCTCCCGGGGAGCTGTTTTTT.